What follows are 13 T cell receptor beta chains derived from one specimen sequenced in a study of cytomegalovirus exposure and HLA in healthy donors. Method: immunoSEQ multiplex PCR; TCRdb's copy keeps in-frame clones and lacks some. Here the sample spans about 400,000 clones, 70% to 90% being singletons. Material: PBMCs. All receptors derive from a woman aged 18-29 years in good health and CMV-seronegative.

The chain couples TRBV6-1 to TRBJ1-2, with 9 bases that match TRBD1. J was trimmed by 7 bases and V by 0 bases; bases with no gene match: 6. Germline V gene sequence: CDR1 MNHNS, CDR2 SASEGT. The CDR3 is made up of 15 amino acids. The CDR3 coding sequence is TGTGCCAGCAGTGAAGCGGGGACAGGGTTCGTTGGCTACACCTTC. It translates to CASSEAGTGFVGYTF.

This rearrangement joins TRBV7-7 to TRBJ2-2; 8 nucleotides align to TRBD1. Germline V gene lookup returns CDR1 SSHAT and CDR2 FNYEAQ (reference sequence). The ends lost 5 bases at V and 0 bases at J; junction bases unmatched: 5. The length of the CDR3 is 16 residues. The DNA for the CDR3 is TGTGCCAGCAGCGGGACAGGTTCTACGAACACCGGGGAGCTGTTTTTT. It is translated as CASSGTGSTNTGELFF.

This clone appeared a few times. This sequence joins TRBV2 and TRBJ1-5; 9 bases are shared with TRBD1. Trimming cost V 5 bases and J 7 bases; bases outside gene matches: 3. This CDR3 is built from 13 residues. Germline assignment: CDR1 SNHLY and CDR2 FYNNEI. CDR3 DNA sequence: TGTGCCAGCAGTACCACAGGGGGCCAGCCCCAGCATTTT. Encoded protein: CASSTTGGQPQHF.

V usage is TRBV6-1 and J usage is TRBJ1-1; D remains unclear. Germline lookup yields CDR1 MNHNS and CDR2 SASEGT. V was clipped by 6 bases and J by 11 bases, with 13 bases between them. This CDR3 is 11 amino acids long. The CDR3 DNA follows: TGTGCCAGCAGGGAGGGAGGAAGGGCTTTCTTT. Protein product: CASREGGRAFF.

The chain employs TRBV4-1 and TRBJ1-1; D might be TRBD1 (5 bases). Trimming cost V 6 bases and J 5 bases, with 19 bases left between them. This CDR3 region has 15 residues. Germline V gives CDR1 MGHRA, CDR2 YSYEKL. CDR3 DNA: TGCGCCAGCAGGGCCTTAGGGGTTTTAGAGACTGAAGCTTTCTTT. This gives the protein CASRALGVLETEAFF.

This chain joins TRBV15 and TRBJ2-1; perhaps TRBD2 as D (5 bases). The CDR3 consists of 14 residues. Deletions cut 2 bases from V and 4 bases from J, with 9 bases between. Per germline, CDR1 LNHNV and CDR2 YYDKDF (reference sequence). DNA of the CDR3: TGTGCCACCAGCAGACGGGAAATTTACAATGAGCAGTTCTTC. Its translation is CATSRREIYNEQFF.

CDR3 DNA: TGTGCCAGCAGTCATGACAACAGGTCAAATTCACCCCTCCACTTT. Translating it yields CASSHDNRSNSPLHF. The chain joins TRBV5-6 to TRBJ1-6, with D possibly being TRBD1 (5 bases). Trimming shortened V by 5 bases and J by 7 bases, and 16 bases separated the two germline ends. Germline-derived CDR1 and CDR2 are SGHDT and YYEEEE. This CDR3 comprises 15 residues. The full variable domain, its missing parts supplied by reference TRBV5-6 and TRBJ1-6, is DAGVTQSPTHLIKTRGQQVTLRCSPKSGHDTVSWYQQALGQGPQFIFQYYEEEERQRGNFPDRFSGHQFPNYSSELNVNALLLGDSALYLCASSHDNRSNSPLHFGNGTRLTVT.

This chain links TRBV7-9 with TRBJ2-4, with D hard to call. V lost 4 bases and J lost 8, with 9 bases in between. The CDR3 runs 12 residues. The germline CDR1 and CDR2 sequences are SEHNR and FQNEAQ (reference sequence). The CDR3 sequence: CASSSLIDIQYF. In nucleotides, the CDR3 is TGTGCCAGCAGCTCACTAATAGACATTCAGTACTTC.

The V call is TRBV30, the J call TRBJ2-3, with TRBD2 identical over 11 bases. This CDR3 has 15 residues. In germline, CDR1 is GTSNPN, CDR2 SVGIG (reference sequence). Trimming removed 3 bases from V and 6 bases from J; junction bases left unmatched: 8. For the CDR3, the DNA is TGTGCCTGGAGCCGGACTAGCGGGCCCGGGGATACGCAGTATTTT. Residues: CAWSRTSGPGDTQYF.

The chain employs TRBV7-9 and TRBJ2-7; 9 nucleotides line up with TRBD2. The length of the CDR3 is 16 residues. The germline gives CDR1 SEHNR, CDR2 FQNEAQ (reference sequence). V shed 3 bases, J shed 8 bases, and the junction held 14 bases outside the gene matches. The chain's CDR3 is CASSLRGGRAAEKQYF. In DNA, the CDR3 is TGTGCCAGCAGCTTGAGGGGCGGGAGGGCCGCCGAAAAGCAGTACTTC.

V and J are TRBV11-1 and TRBJ2-1, with TRBD2 identical over 12 bases. V lost 1 base to trimming and J lost 1 base; unmatched junction nucleotides: 5. This CDR3 has 18 residues. CDR1 is SGHAT, CDR2 FQDESV, per germline (reference sequence). The CDR3 loop is CASSLVVTSGGSYNEQFF. CDR3 sequence (DNA): TGTGCCAGCAGCTTAGTGGTGACTAGCGGGGGTTCCTACAATGAGCAGTTCTTC.

The chain employs TRBV6-5 and TRBJ2-7; TRBD1 matches at 10 bases. The J segment lost 3 bases and the V segment lost 2 bases, leaving 1 base of the junction unmatched. The CDR3 totals 14 residues. Germline CDR1 and CDR2: MNHEY and SVGAGI. The CDR3 reads CASSYGTGVYEQYF. CDR3 nucleotides: TGTGCCAGCAGTTACGGGACAGGGGTCTACGAGCAGTACTTC.

A single count supports this clone. CDR3 DNA: TGTGCCAGTAGTAAGGGACTAGCGGGGGGACGCGCTACGCAGTATTTT. This sequence encodes CASSKGLAGGRATQYF. The rearrangement uses TRBV19 and TRBJ2-3; 15 positions agree with TRBD2. The CDR3 runs 16 residues. The germline V gene encodes CDR1 LNHDA and CDR2 SQIVND (reference sequence). The J segment lost 8 bases and the V segment lost 4 bases, leaving 7 bases of the junction unmatched.